The rows below give T cell receptor beta chains drawn from one sample of a study of cytomegalovirus exposure and HLA in healthy donors. Profiling relied on immunoSEQ multiplex PCR, and the TCRdb table lists in-frame clones only, not all of them. Among under 200,000 clones listed, 68% were seen once. What was sequenced was PBMCs. Receptor source: a woman under 30 in good health and CMV-seropositive. The conserved cysteine and the conserved F or W are not part of the CDR3 here.

V gene	J gene	CDR3 protein
TRBV6-5	TRBJ1-6	ASSTDRGQTPLH
TRBV2	TRBJ2-5	ASSVGGTSQETQY
TRBV11-1	TRBJ2-6	ASSLVGTAGANALT
TRBV7-9	TRBJ2-7	ASSQTLKLDEQY
TRBV5-1	TRBJ1-2	ASSPGVRQPNGYT
TRBV19	TRBJ2-1	ASAGLAVSYNEQF
TRBV6-5	TRBJ1-1	ASTSRGQGNTEAF
TRBV29-1	TRBJ2-7	SGTGTGAYEQY
TRBV7-2	TRBJ2-7	ASSVGMRSSYEQY
TRBV5-1	TRBJ1-1	ASSSEGWPNTEAF
TRBV6-1	TRBJ1-6	ASSEATGTAVPLH
TRBV9	TRBJ2-1	ASSPVRGYNEQF
TRBV6-6	TRBJ2-7	ASRPWTDSYEQY
TRBV2	TRBJ2-1	ASSEPSGGYNEQF
TRBV14	TRBJ2-1	ATGTGSNEQF
TRBV4-2	TRBJ2-2	ASSQVGADIGGELF
TRBV5-8	TRBJ2-1	ASSWDPGTRRVNEQF
TRBV12-2	TRBJ2-1	ASRLNDRDTGEQF
TRBV5-6	TRBJ1-2	ASNPGTDWFYT
TRBV2	TRBJ2-3	ASGGVADTQY
TRBV2	TRBJ2-7	ASSARPGQGGHEQY
TRBV4-3	TRBJ2-3	ASSQDPSSGGLTPDTQY
TRBV6-4	TRBJ2-7	ASRDAGLAYEQY
TRBV2	TRBJ1-6	ASRRVDNSPLH
TRBV10-3	TRBJ1-5	AIREGTVNGPQH
TRBV7-6	TRBJ2-3	ASSFTGTSGTDTQY
TRBV7-6	TRBJ2-7	ASSASRTGEQY
TRBV18	TRBJ2-5	ASSLSGTTETQY
TRBV5-1	TRBJ1-2	ASSPRDRAGAGYGYT
TRBV29-1	TRBJ2-5	SVFGIGTSGRALETQY
TRBV6-1	TRBJ1-2	ASSEPVQGNYGYT
TRBV7-6	TRBJ2-1	ASSLIRTSGYNEQF
TRBV19	TRBJ2-7	ASSIGTHSKEQY
TRBV5-4	TRBJ1-4	ASSFQGASEKLF
TRBV7-2	TRBJ2-7	ASSLGGNLPYEQY
TRBV5-1	NA	ASSLPRESNEQY
TRBV6-5	TRBJ1-1	ASSFPTATVTEAF